Each of the 19 T cell receptor beta chains below was sequenced from the same sample in a study of T cells in Graves' hyperthyroidism and ophthalmopathy. TCR beta CDR3 regions were amplified from RNA transcripts. Researchers ran a first-round RT-PCR on the TCR CDR3 using the HTBI primer set. TCRdb ran MiXCR on the multiplex PCR reads and lists one entry per CDR3 protein. Among hundreds of thousands of distinct CDR3 sequences listed, about 22% were seen once. Sequencing was carried out using blood. These receptors came from an older woman with Graves' ophthalmopathy.

In this sample, this clonotype turned up a few times. The chain carries TRBV2 and TRBJ2-7; 9 bases are a match to TRBD1. The germline V gene has CDR1 SNHLY and CDR2 FYNNEI. J lost 3 bases, V lost 6 bases, and 6 bases had no gene match. The CDR3 sequence is 14 residues long. The chain's CDR3 is CASSRPDRGYEQYF. CDR3 sequence (DNA): TGTGCCAGCAGCCGCCCGGACAGGGGCTACGAGCAGTACTTC.

This clonotype was seen only a few times. V gene TRBV2 combines with J gene TRBJ2-7, with D possibly being TRBD1 or TRBD2 (5 bases each). This CDR3 is built from 14 residues. The V gene's germline CDR1 is SNHLY and CDR2 FYNNEI. V was clipped by 5 bases and J by 3 bases, with 14 bases between them. The CDR3, as DNA: TGTGCCAGCAGTTCTCAAACTGGGGGCTACGAGCAGTACTTC. This sequence encodes CASSSQTGGYEQYF.

This clonotype was recorded a few times. This chain connects TRBV6-6 to TRBJ1-2; TRBD1 matches at 7 bases. The V and J ends lost 2 bases and 0 bases, in that order; junction bases with no gene match: 18. The CDR3 covers 20 residues. Germline-derived CDR1 and CDR2 are MNHNY and SVGAGI (reference sequence). CDR3 coding DNA: TGTGCCAGCAGTTACGAAGGACAGGCCCAGATCAGGGATCCTAACTATGGCTACACCTTC. It yields the protein CASSYEGQAQIRDPNYGYTF.

The V gene is TRBV19, the J gene TRBJ1-2; possibly TRBD1 for D (6 bases). The CDR3 sequence is 15 residues long. The germline V gene has CDR1 LNHDA and CDR2 SQIVND (reference sequence). V lost 5 bases to trimming and J lost 2 bases, with 15 bases between them. For the CDR3, the DNA is TGTGCCAGTAGTGATACAGGGCTTTTGAACTATGGCTACACCTTC. Residues: CASSDTGLLNYGYTF.

The rearrangement links TRBV5-1 to TRBJ2-5; D not certain. The germline V and J ends were trimmed by 1 base and 1 base, with 8 bases remaining between them. This CDR3 is 14 amino acids long. Germline V gene sequence: CDR1 SGHRS, CDR2 YFSETQ. The CDR3 DNA reads as TGCGCCAGCAGCTTGCGACCAGCCCAAGAGACCCAGTACTTC. It is translated as CASSLRPAQETQYF.

There are many counts of this clonotype. The DNA of the CDR3 is TGTGCCAGCAGCTTAAACTACCGGAACAATGAGCAGTTCTTC. Its protein product is CASSLNYRNNEQFF. The chain couples TRBV11-2 to TRBJ2-1; D is unclear. The CDR3 is 14 residues long. Per the germline V gene, CDR1 is SGHAT and CDR2 is FQNNGV. V was pared by 2 bases and J by 5 bases, with 10 bases between.

There are a few counts of this clonotype. The chain has TRBV7-2 and TRBJ1-1, with 7 bases identical to TRBD1. V lost 8 bases to trimming and J lost 9 bases; unmatched junction nucleotides: 12. Germline values: CDR1 SGHTA, CDR2 FQGNSA. This CDR3 region has 13 residues. The CDR3 reads CASSGGGSRKAFF. CDR3 in DNA: TGTGCCAGCTCAGGAGGGGGCTCGAGGAAAGCTTTCTTT.

This clonotype has just one count. A junction end diverges from the germline sequence, so it may reflect a read error. The chain employs TRBV19 and TRBJ1-2; D gene ambiguous. Looked up from germline, CDR1 is LNHDA and CDR2 is SQIVND (reference sequence). The length of the CDR3 is 15 residues. CDR3 sequence: CAGSIGANTNYGYTF. The CDR3 DNA reads as TGTGCCGGTAGTATAGGCGCGAATACCAACTATGGCTACACCTTC. The full variable domain, its missing parts supplied by reference TRBV19 and TRBJ1-2, is DGGITQSPKYLFRKEGQNVTLSCEQNLNHDAMYWYRQDPGQGLRLIYYSQIVNDFQKGDIAEGYSVSREKKESFPLTVTSAQKNPTAFYLCAGSIGANTNYGYTFGSGTRLTVV.

In this sample, this clonotype turned up a few times. The genes are TRBV7-9 and TRBJ1-1; possibly TRBD1 for D (6 bases). Trimming removed 5 bases at V and 10 bases at J, with 14 bases between. The CDR3 is made up of 12 amino acids. The germline gives CDR1 SEHNR, CDR2 FQNEAQ (reference sequence). The DNA of the CDR3 is TGTGCCAGCAGCCCCCAGGGGAAGGGAGCTTTCTTT. Translation gives CASSPQGKGAFF.

This clonotype was counted many times. Relative to the germline gene, one junction end is altered; a read error may explain this. The chain combines TRBV5-1 with TRBJ2-1; TRBD2 matches 8 bases. CDR1 is SGHRS and CDR2 is YFSETQ in the germline V gene. The length of the CDR3 is 14 residues. CDR3 bases: TGTGCCAGCAGCTTAGCGGGGTCCTACAATGAGCAGTTCTTC. Its translation: CASSLAGSYNEQFF.

The chain employs TRBV4-1 and TRBJ2-5; D not resolved. The CDR3 loop spans 11 amino acids. V was clipped by 7 bases and J by 5 bases, with 8 bases between them. Germline values: CDR1 MGHRA, CDR2 YSYEKL. The CDR3 here is CASMGGETQYF. The CDR3 bases are TGCGCCAGCATGGGTGGGGAGACCCAGTACTTC.

V usage is TRBV19 and J usage is TRBJ2-3; TRBD2 matches 8 bases. The CDR3 covers 15 residues. Germline CDR1 reads LNHDA; CDR2 reads SQIVND (reference sequence). With V trimmed by 4 bases and J by 2 bases, 5 bases remained unmatched. Here the CDR3 DNA reads TGTGCCAGTAGTAACTTAGCGGGGACCACAGATACGCAGTATTTT. Translated: CASSNLAGTTDTQYF.

This sequence joins TRBV4-2 and TRBJ2-7; tentative D call: TRBD2 (6 bases). V dropped 4 bases and J dropped 0 bases, with 19 bases sitting between them. Per germline, CDR1 LGHNA and CDR2 YNFKEQ. The CDR3 covers 17 residues. This chain's CDR3 is CASSPQLRTGDSYEQYF. The CDR3, as DNA: TGTGCCAGCAGCCCGCAATTAAGAACGGGGGACTCCTACGAGCAGTACTTC.

This clonotype was seen many times. The J gene is TRBJ2-2, the V gene TRBV19; possibly TRBD2 for D (5 bases). The CDR3 totals 15 residues. Trimming removed 3 bases from V and 3 bases from J, with 11 bases in between. Germline values: CDR1 LNHDA, CDR2 SQIVND (reference sequence). The DNA for the CDR3 is TGTGCCAGTAGTATTTGGGCGAGGGACACCGGGGAGCTGTTTTTT. This codes for CASSIWARDTGELFF.

This clonotype was observed a few times. The chain recombines TRBV5-8 with TRBJ1-2, with D possibly being TRBD1 (6 bases). V lost 5 bases and J 4 bases, leaving 21 bases between the germline ends. Germline CDR1 and CDR2: SGHTS and YDEGEE. CDR3 length equals 16 residues. The CDR3, as DNA: TGTGCCAGCAGGCAGACAGGACAACCGGGGCCCTATGGCTACACCTTC. Its translation is CASRQTGQPGPYGYTF.

Comments on this clonotype: At one of its ends the junction is not consistent with the germline gene, which may arise from a read error. This chain uses TRBV30 with TRBJ1-1; 7 bases match TRBD1. Germline CDR1 and CDR2: GTSNPN and SVGIG (reference sequence). The CDR3 is 14 amino acids. The CDR3 DNA follows: TGTGCCTGGTCAGGGGGGAGGCCTTACACTGGAGCTTTCTTT. It yields the protein CAWSGGRPYTGAFF.

There are many counts of this clonotype. The chain links TRBV12-3 or TRBV12-4 to TRBJ2-7; weak D call: TRBD2 (6 bases). V dropped 9 bases and J dropped 5 bases, with 17 bases sitting between them. This CDR3 contains 13 residues. The CDR3 DNA is TGTGCCAGAGCCCTCCGGGACTGGAACGAGCAGTACTTC. Encoded protein: CARALRDWNEQYF.

V is TRBV3-1 and J is TRBJ1-6; D is uncertain. V lost 5 bases and J lost 6, with 11 bases in between. Germline V gives CDR1 LGHDT, CDR2 YNNKEL (reference sequence). There are 14 residues in the CDR3. The CDR3 sequence is CASSFTTLNSPLHF. As DNA, the CDR3 is TGTGCCAGCAGCTTCACAACCCTTAATTCACCCCTCCACTTT.

Many counts were recorded for this clonotype. The chain joins TRBV20-1 to TRBJ2-3; possibly TRBD1 for D (5 bases). This CDR3 contains 15 residues. Germline CDR1 reads DFQATT; CDR2 reads SNEGSKA (reference sequence). V was cut by 1 base and J by 1 base, with 12 bases left in between. Here the CDR3 reads CSARGTGVGTDTQYF. The DNA for the CDR3 is TGCAGTGCTAGAGGAACAGGAGTGGGCACAGATACGCAGTATTTT.